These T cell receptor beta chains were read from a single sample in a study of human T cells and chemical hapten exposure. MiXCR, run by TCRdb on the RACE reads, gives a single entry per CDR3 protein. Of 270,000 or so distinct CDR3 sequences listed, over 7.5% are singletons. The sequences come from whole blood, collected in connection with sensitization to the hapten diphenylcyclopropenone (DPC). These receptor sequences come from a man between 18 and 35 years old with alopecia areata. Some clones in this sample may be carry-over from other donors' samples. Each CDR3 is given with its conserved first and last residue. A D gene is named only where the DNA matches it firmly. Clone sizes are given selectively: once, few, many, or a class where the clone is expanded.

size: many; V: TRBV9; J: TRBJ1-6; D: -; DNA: TGTGCCAGCAGCGTAGATTTGGGCGGGAGACGGCGGTCACCCCTCCACTTT; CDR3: CASSVDLGGRRRSPLHF
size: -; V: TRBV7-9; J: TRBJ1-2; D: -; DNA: TGTGCCAGCAGCTCCCCAATCCCGGGACAAGGGTTGAACTATGGCTACACCTTC; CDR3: CASSSPIPGQGLNYGYTF
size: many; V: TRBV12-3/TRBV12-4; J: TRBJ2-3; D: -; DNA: TGTGCCAGCACTTTGGGGAGAAAAACGCAGTATTTT; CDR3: CASTLGRKTQYF
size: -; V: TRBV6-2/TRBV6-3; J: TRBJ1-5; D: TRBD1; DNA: TGTGCCAGCAGTTACGGGCAGGGGGAACAGCCCCAGCATTTT; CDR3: CASSYGQGEQPQHF
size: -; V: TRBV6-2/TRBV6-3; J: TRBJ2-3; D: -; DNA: TGTGCCAGCAGTTACGTCTCCCTAGCTAGGGGAGATACGCAGTATTTT; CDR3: CASSYVSLARGDTQYF
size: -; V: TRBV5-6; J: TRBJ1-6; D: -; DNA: TGTGCCAGCAGCTATACCGTTGGGAGTTCCTATAATTCACCCCTCCACTTT; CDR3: CASSYTVGSSYNSPLHF
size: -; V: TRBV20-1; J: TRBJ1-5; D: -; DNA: TGCAGTGCTAGAGGACCGTCAGATAGCAATCAGCCCCAGCATTTT; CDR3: CSARGPSDSNQPQHF
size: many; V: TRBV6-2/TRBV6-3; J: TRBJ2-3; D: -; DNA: TGTGCCAGCAGTTACTCACAGCGGCGGAGCACAGATACGCAGTATTTT; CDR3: CASSYSQRRSTDTQYF
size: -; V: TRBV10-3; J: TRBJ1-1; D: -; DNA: TGTGCCATCAGCGGGGATGGGGACACTGAAGCTTTCTTT; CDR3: CAISGDGDTEAFF
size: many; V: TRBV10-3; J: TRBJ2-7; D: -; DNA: TGTGCCTTGGGGAGGGCAGGGGGTGACGAGCAGTACTTC; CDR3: CALGRAGGDEQYF
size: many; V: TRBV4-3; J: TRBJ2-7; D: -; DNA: TGCGCCAGCAGCCAAACAGCGTTCTCCTACGAGCAGTACTTC; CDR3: CASSQTAFSYEQYF
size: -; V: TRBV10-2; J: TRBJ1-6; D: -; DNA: TGCGCCAGCGAGGGATCGTATAATTCACCCCTCCACTTT; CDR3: CASEGSYNSPLHF
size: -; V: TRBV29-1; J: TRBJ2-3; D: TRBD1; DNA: TGCAGCATTGTCAGCAGGGGGCGAACAGATACGCAGTATTTT; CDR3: CSIVSRGRTDTQYF
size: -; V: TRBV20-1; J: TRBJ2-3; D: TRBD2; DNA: TGCAGTGCTAGAGTCCCCACTAGCGGGGGTGATACGCAGTATTTT; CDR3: CSARVPTSGGDTQYF
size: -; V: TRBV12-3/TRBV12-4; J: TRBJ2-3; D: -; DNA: TGTGCCAGCAGGGGGCCCAGAGATACGCAGTATTTT; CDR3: CASRGPRDTQYF
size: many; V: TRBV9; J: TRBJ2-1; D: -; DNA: TGTGCCAGCAGCGTAGGGATCTACAATGAGCAGTTCTTC; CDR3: CASSVGIYNEQFF
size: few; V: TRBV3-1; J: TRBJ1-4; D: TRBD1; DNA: TGTGCCAGCAGCCCTTCGACAGGGTATGAGAGTCGTGGTGAAAAACTGTTTTTT; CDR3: CASSPSTGYESRGEKLFF
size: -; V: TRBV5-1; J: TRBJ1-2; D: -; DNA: TGCGCCAGCAGCTTGTTTGAAGGGCCCCTCTTAAACTATGGCTACACCTTC; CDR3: CASSLFEGPLLNYGYTF
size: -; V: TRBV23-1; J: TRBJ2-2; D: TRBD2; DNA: TGCGCCTCGAAGCGGGGGCCAAACACCGGGGAGCTGTTTTTT; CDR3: CASKRGPNTGELFF
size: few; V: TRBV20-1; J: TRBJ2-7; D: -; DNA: TGCAGTGCTAGTGGGCAGACCGTCTACGAGCAGTACTTC; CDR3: CSASGQTVYEQYF
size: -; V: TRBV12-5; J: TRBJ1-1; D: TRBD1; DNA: TGTGCTAGCTTACAGGGGTTCACTGAAGCTTTCTTT; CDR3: CASLQGFTEAFF
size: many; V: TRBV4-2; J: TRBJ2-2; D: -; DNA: TGTGCCAGCAGCCAAGAATTCGGCGCTCGTGGGAGCAGGGAGCTGTTTTTT; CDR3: CASSQEFGARGSRELFF
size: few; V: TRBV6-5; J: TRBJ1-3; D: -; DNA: TGTGCCAGCAGCTCCGGACAGAAGCTGCACACCATATATTTT; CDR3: CASSSGQKLHTIYF
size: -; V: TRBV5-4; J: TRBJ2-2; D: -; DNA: TGTGCCAGCAGCTTGAAAGGGGCCGGGGAGCTGTTTTTT; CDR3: CASSLKGAGELFF
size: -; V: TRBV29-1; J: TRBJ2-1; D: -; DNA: TGCAGCGTGCGGGTGACCCTCAATGAGCAGTTCTTC; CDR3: CSVRVTLNEQFF
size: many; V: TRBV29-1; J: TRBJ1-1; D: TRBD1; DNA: TGCAGCGTGACAGGGGGCGGGACTGAAGCTTTCTTT; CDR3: CSVTGGGTEAFF
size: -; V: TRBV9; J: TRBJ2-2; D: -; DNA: TGTGCCAGCAGCCTGAACAGGGTGGCCACCGGGGAGCTGTTTTTT; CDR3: CASSLNRVATGELFF
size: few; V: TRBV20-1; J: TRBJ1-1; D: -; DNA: TGCAGTGCCGATCAGGGGACGAACACTGAAGCTTTCTTT; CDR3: CSADQGTNTEAFF
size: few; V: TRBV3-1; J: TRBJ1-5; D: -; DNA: TGTGCCAGCAGCCAAGCACCGGGCGCGGGACAGCCCCAGCATTTT; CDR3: CASSQAPGAGQPQHF
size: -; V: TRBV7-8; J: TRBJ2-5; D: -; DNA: TGTGCCAGCAGCGTTCTAGACCAAGAGACCCAGTACTTC; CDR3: CASSVLDQETQYF
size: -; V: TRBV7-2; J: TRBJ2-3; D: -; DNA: TGTGCCAGCAGCTTAGAGGCACCCCTGGGGGCAGATACGCAGTATTTT; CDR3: CASSLEAPLGADTQYF
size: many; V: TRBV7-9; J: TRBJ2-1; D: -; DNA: TGTGCCAGCAGCCCTACCCTCTACAGGTTAAATGAGCAGTTCTTC; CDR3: CASSPTLYRLNEQFF
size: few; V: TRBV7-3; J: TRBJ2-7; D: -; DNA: TGTGCCAGCAGCTACGATGGGGTTGACGAGCAGTACTTC; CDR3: CASSYDGVDEQYF
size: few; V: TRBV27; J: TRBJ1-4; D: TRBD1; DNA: TGTGCCAGCAGTCGACAGGGGTTAGAAAAACTGTTTTTT; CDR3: CASSRQGLEKLFF
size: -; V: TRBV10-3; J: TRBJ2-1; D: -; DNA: TGTGCCATCAGTGAGTCCGGCAGGACCTACAATGAGCAGTTCTTC; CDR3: CAISESGRTYNEQFF
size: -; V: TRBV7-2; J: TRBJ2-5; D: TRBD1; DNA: TGTGCCAGCAGCTGGACAGGGCAGGAAGAGACCCAGTACTTC; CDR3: CASSWTGQEETQYF
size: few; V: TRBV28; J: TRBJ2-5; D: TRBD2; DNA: TGTGCCAGCACCCGTGGTGGTGCTAGCGGGGAGACCCAGTACTTC; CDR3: CASTRGGASGETQYF
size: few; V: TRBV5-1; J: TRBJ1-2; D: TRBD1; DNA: TGCGCCAGCAGCTTGTCCGGGACAGACTTATTGCGAGGCTACACCTTC; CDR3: CASSLSGTDLLRGYTF
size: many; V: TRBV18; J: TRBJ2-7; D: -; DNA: TGTGCCAGCTCACCAGGCCGATACGAGCAGTACTTC; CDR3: CASSPGRYEQYF
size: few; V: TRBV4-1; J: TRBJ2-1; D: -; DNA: TGCGCCAGCAGCCCTTATTTCAAGGGGAATGAGCAGTTCTTC; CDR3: CASSPYFKGNEQFF
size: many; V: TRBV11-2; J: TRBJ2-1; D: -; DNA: TGTGCCAGCAGCTTAAGGCCAGAAGGGGGCAATGAGCAGTTCTTC; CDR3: CASSLRPEGGNEQFF
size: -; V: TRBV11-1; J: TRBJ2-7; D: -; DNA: TGTGCCAGCAGCCGCGTTCCTTGGGAGCAGTACTTC; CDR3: CASSRVPWEQYF
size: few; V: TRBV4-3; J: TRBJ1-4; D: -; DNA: TGCGCCAGCAGCCAAGATCTCCCGGATTATAATGAAAAACTGTTTTTT; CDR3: CASSQDLPDYNEKLFF
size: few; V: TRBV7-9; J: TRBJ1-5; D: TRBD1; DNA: TGTGCCAGCAGCTTAGGGACAGGGAGTAGCAATCAGCCCCAGCATTTT; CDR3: CASSLGTGSSNQPQHF
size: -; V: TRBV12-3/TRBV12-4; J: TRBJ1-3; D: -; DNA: TGTGCCAGCAGTTTATGGGTCCTTCTCTCTGGAAACACCATATATTTT; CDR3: CASSLWVLLSGNTIYF
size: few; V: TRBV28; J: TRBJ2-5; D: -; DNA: TGTGCCACCACATCCAACCAAGAGACCCAGTACTTC; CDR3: CATTSNQETQYF
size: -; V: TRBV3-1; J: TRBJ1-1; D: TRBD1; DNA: TGTGCCAGCAGCCAAGCACGGACAGGAACGTCAGCTGAAGCTTTCTTT; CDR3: CASSQARTGTSAEAFF
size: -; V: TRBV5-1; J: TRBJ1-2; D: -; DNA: TGCGCCAGCAGCTTGGGTAGCGGAAACTATGGCTACACCTTC; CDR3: CASSLGSGNYGYTF
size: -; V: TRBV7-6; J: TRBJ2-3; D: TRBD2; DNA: TGTGCCAGCAGCTTATTTCCTCTAGGGACTAGCGTCCAAGATACGCAGTATTTT; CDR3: CASSLFPLGTSVQDTQYF
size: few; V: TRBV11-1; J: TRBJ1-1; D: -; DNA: TGTGCCAGCAGCTGGCCGGCGGGGCCCGACACTGAAGCTTTCTTT; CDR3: CASSWPAGPDTEAFF
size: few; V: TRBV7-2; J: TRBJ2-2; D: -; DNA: TGTGCCAGCAGCTCATCTAGAACCGGGGAGCTGTTTTTT; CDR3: CASSSSRTGELFF
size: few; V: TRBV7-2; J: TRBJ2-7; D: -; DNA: TGTGCCAGCAGCTTAGGTCCGGTCTCCTACGAGCAGTACTTC; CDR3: CASSLGPVSYEQYF
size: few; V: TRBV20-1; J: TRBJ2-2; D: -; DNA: TGCAGTGCCGCCCCGTGGGTTGGAACCGGGGAGCTGTTTTTT; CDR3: CSAAPWVGTGELFF